This TCR beta chain was identified during a study of blood T cell repertoires in COVID-19. Looking at the study overall: The United States, Italy and Spain provided the acute and convalescent COVID-19 samples. Nucleic acid was either cDNA or gDNA, and it came from T cells, B-cell-depleted T cells, or PBMCs.

Authors' methods: Counts of nucleated cells, estimated from reference gene primer amplification, were obtained. The method was immunoSEQ multiplex PCR; TCRdb's version includes in-frame clones alone and lacks a portion of them. Clonal size and the V and J genes are those of that table, whereas D and trimming came from the DNA. This sample has under 100,000 clones, with about 81% found just once. Only a few counts were recorded for this clone. The germline V and J ends were trimmed by 0 bases and 7 bases, with 4 bases remaining between them. The CDR3 consists of 13 residues. Germline-derived CDR1 and CDR2 are MGHRA and YSYEKL.

The chain recombines TRBV4-1 with TRBJ1-6; D remains ambiguous. This TCR came from a human donor in a cohort sampled during active COVID-19. The sequenced material came from peripheral blood. The DNA of the CDR3 is TGCGCCAGCAGCCAAGAACAAAATTCACCCCTCCACTTT. It codes for CASSQEQNSPLHF.